These 19 T cell receptor beta chains were all obtained from the same sample, sequenced in a study of blood T cell repertoires in COVID-19. Libraries were prepared by immunoSEQ multiplex PCR; TCRdb keeps only in-frame clonotypes and omits some of them. The sample carries approximately 220,000 clones, 80% to 90% recorded once. Sequences were obtained from peripheral blood. These receptors were obtained from a woman in her 50s with acute or convalescent COVID-19.

The rearrangement links TRBV6-2 or TRBV6-3 to TRBJ2-7; 7 nucleotides line up with TRBD1. Germline-derived CDR1 and CDR2 are MNHEY and SVGEGT. Trimming at V came to 4 bases and at J to 1 base, leaving 13 bases not matched to a gene. CDR3 length equals 17 residues. CDR3 loop: CASSFDRVGGVSYEQYF. The CDR3 DNA is TGTGCCAGCAGTTTCGACAGGGTCGGTGGAGTATCCTACGAGCAGTACTTC.

CDR3 DNA sequence: TGCAGCGTTGAAGACGCAGGGAACTATGGCTACACCTTC. Protein sequence: CSVEDAGNYGYTF. The chain joins TRBV29-1 to TRBJ1-2; a possible D gene is TRBD1 (5 bases). Germline-derived CDR1 and CDR2 are SQVTM and ANQGSEA. This CDR3 contains 13 residues. The V end lost 0 bases, the J end lost 2 bases, and 7 bases lay between the germline ends.

V and J are TRBV10-2 and TRBJ2-1, with D perhaps matching TRBD2 (6 bases). Germline V gene sequence: CDR1 WSHSY, CDR2 SAAADI. Trimming cost V 2 bases and J 1 base, with 9 bases left between them. The CDR3 has 15 residues. CDR3 coding DNA: TGCGCCAGCAGTGAGGGGGGGAGTTCCTACAATGAGCAGTTCTTC. It specifies CASSEGGSSYNEQFF.

The rearrangement links TRBV4-1 to TRBJ2-7; 9 positions match TRBD1. The CDR3 totals 14 residues. V was clipped by 3 bases and J by 12 bases; unmatched bases: 12. Germline-derived CDR1 and CDR2 are MGHRA and YSYEKL. The CDR3 DNA reads as TGCGCCAGCAGCCATGGGACAGGGCCCCAGAGCCGGTACTTC. Its translation is CASSHGTGPQSRYF.

This clone came up once. This chain uses TRBV18 with TRBJ2-7; D possibly corresponds to TRBD1 (6 bases). Germline CDR1 is KGHSH and CDR2 is LQKENI. V dropped 2 bases and J dropped 3 bases, with 14 bases sitting between them. This CDR3 contains 15 residues. CDR3 in DNA: TGTGCCAGCTCACCATTCGGACAGCAAGGCTACGAGCAGTACTTC. Encoded protein: CASSPFGQQGYEQYF.

The chain carries TRBV9 and TRBJ2-7, with unresolved D. V gave up 4 bases and J gave up 3 bases, with 11 bases separating them. The CDR3 sequence is 13 residues long. Germline CDR1 SGDLS, CDR2 YYNGEE. As DNA, the CDR3 is TGTGCCAGCAGCTCAGGTGGATACTACGAGCAGTACTTC. It codes for CASSSGGYYEQYF.

The chain joins TRBV2 to TRBJ2-3; 11 positions agree with TRBD2. Trimming removed 8 bases from V and 1 base from J; junction bases left unmatched: 5. Germline V gene sequence: CDR1 SNHLY, CDR2 FYNNEI. The CDR3 consists of 15 residues. The chain's CDR3 is CASQTSGKGTDTQYF. Written as DNA, the CDR3 is TGTGCCAGCCAGACTAGCGGGAAGGGCACAGATACGCAGTATTTT.

The chain carries TRBV12-3 or TRBV12-4 and TRBJ1-2; the D is unclear. The CDR3 has 13 residues. V dropped 1 base and J dropped 3 bases, with 6 bases sitting between them. Here the CDR3 DNA reads TGTGCCAGCAGTTTAGGGGCCGACTATGGCTACACCTTC. Its protein is CASSLGADYGYTF.

The J gene is TRBJ2-2, the V gene TRBV14; 10 positions agree with TRBD1. The CDR3 is 18 residues long. The germline V gene encodes CDR1 SGHDN and CDR2 FVKESK. V shed 8 bases, J shed 2 bases, and the junction held 14 bases outside the gene matches. Here the CDR3 reads CASRQGARSGPNTGELFF. CDR3 bases: TGTGCCAGCCGACAGGGGGCAAGGAGCGGGCCCAACACCGGGGAGCTGTTTTTT.

The rearrangement uses TRBV28 and TRBJ2-5; TRBD1 might be the D (5 bases). Germline V CDR1 and CDR2: MDHEN, SYDVKM. The CDR3 spans 14 residues. The ends were cut back, 2 bases at V and 1 base at J, with 8 bases in the middle. CDR3 in amino acids: CASSLVGPQETQYF. In DNA, the CDR3 is TGTGCCAGCAGTTTAGTGGGGCCCCAAGAGACCCAGTACTTC.

This sequence joins TRBV4-1 and TRBJ2-1; TRBD2 agrees at 9 bases. The CDR3 loop spans 16 amino acids. CDR1 is MGHRA and CDR2 is YSYEKL in the germline V gene. V shed 0 bases and J 8 bases; nucleotides not matched to a gene: 8. The CDR3 nucleotides read TGCGCCAGCAGCCAAGATCTAGCCAAGCGGGGGGATGAGCAGTTCTTC. Translation: CASSQDLAKRGDEQFF.

This clone was seen a handful of times. This chain links TRBV10-1 with TRBJ2-1; 7 positions match TRBD2. This CDR3 spans 11 amino acids. The ends lost 4 bases at V and 9 bases at J; junction bases unmatched: 0. Germline CDR1 WNHNN, CDR2 SYGVQD (reference sequence). Written as DNA, the CDR3 is TGCGCCAGCAGTGGGGGGGGTGAGCAGTTCTTC. Translated, it gives CASSGGGEQFF.

The sample holds one count of this clone. The chain uses TRBV7-2 and TRBJ2-3; TRBD2 matches 11 bases. V shed 1 base and J 6 bases; nucleotides not matched to a gene: 3. Germline lookup yields CDR1 SGHTA and CDR2 FQGNSA. CDR3 length equals 15 residues. This chain's CDR3 is CASSLVLAGGDTQYF. In DNA form, the CDR3 reads TGTGCCAGCAGCTTAGTGTTAGCGGGAGGGGATACGCAGTATTTT.

This chain joins TRBV29-1 and TRBJ2-3, with a tentative D call TRBD1 (6 bases). CDR3 length: 15 residues. Looked up from germline, CDR1 is SQVTM and CDR2 is ANQGSEA. V was cut by 0 bases and J by 4 bases, with 14 bases left in between. This CDR3 reads CSVEEKVRGSDTQYF. The CDR3 nucleotides are TGCAGCGTTGAAGAGAAGGTTAGGGGGTCAGATACGCAGTATTTT.

V gene TRBV27 combines with J gene TRBJ2-5, with 8 bases lining up with TRBD1. CDR3 size: 15 residues. Germline V gives CDR1 MNHEY, CDR2 SMNVEV (reference sequence). The V gene end was trimmed by 5 bases and the J gene end by 2 bases; junction bases not matched to a gene: 7. The CDR3 DNA reads TGTGCCAGCAGTCGACGTGGGGACAGGCAAGAGACCCAGTACTTC. Translated: CASSRRGDRQETQYF.

This chain connects TRBV18 to TRBJ2-3; 10 bases are shared with TRBD2. This CDR3 is built from 15 residues. CDR1 KGHSH and CDR2 LQKENI come from the germline V gene. J lost 6 bases, V lost 5 bases, and 8 bases had no gene match. The CDR3 reads CASSSGLAAADTQYF. In DNA, the CDR3 is TGTGCCAGCTCATCCGGACTAGCGGCTGCGGATACGCAGTATTTT.

This chain uses TRBV11-1 with TRBJ2-7; 7 bases agree with TRBD1. Trimming took 5 bases from V and 2 from J; bases not matched to a gene: 12. Germline CDR1 reads SGHAT; CDR2 reads FQDESV (reference sequence). The CDR3 sequence is 16 residues long. CDR3 region: CASSLAIGQAPYEQYF. The CDR3 region has the DNA TGTGCCAGCAGCCTTGCAATTGGACAGGCGCCCTACGAGCAGTACTTC.

V is TRBV19 and J is TRBJ1-5; TRBD1 matches 7 bases. The germline CDR1 and CDR2 sequences are LNHDA and SQIVND (reference sequence). J gave up 2 bases and V 5 bases, and 3 bases lay outside the gene matches. This CDR3 has 14 amino acids. The CDR3 DNA reads as TGTGCCAGTAGTTCAGGGGGTGGCAATCAGCCCCAGCATTTT. As protein: CASSSGGGNQPQHF.

CDR3 DNA sequence: TGCAGCGTCCGACGGCAGGGGGTTGGCGGCTACACCTTC. It codes for CSVRRQGVGGYTF. The V gene is TRBV29-1, the J gene TRBJ1-2; 7 positions agree with TRBD1. The V gene's germline CDR1 is SQVTM and CDR2 ANQGSEA. With 6 bases clipped from V and 8 bases from J, the junction kept 12 bases outside the gene matches. CDR3 size: 13 residues. The complete variable domain, with remaining parts taken from reference TRBV29-1 and TRBJ1-2, reads SAVISQKPSRDICQRGTSLTIQCQVDSQVTMMFWYRQQPGQSLTLIATANQGSEATYESGFVIDKFPISRPNLTFSTLTVSNMSPEDSSIYLCSVRRQGVGGYTFGSGTRLTVV.